This T cell receptor beta chain was observed in a study of blood T cell repertoires in COVID-19. Study overall: Spain, Italy and the United States supplied samples that represented acute and convalescent COVID-19. From T cells, B-cell-depleted T cells, or PBMCs came the material, which was cDNA or gDNA.

In the authors' workflow: Reference gene primer amplification yielded estimated nucleated cell counts. Produced via immunoSEQ multiplex PCR; TCRdb's table is partial and in-frame only. For V, J and clone size, that table is used; D and trimming come from the DNA. The data show about 410,000 clones, roughly 89% seen once. The germline gives CDR1 SGHRS, CDR2 YFSETQ. The CDR3 consists of 15 residues. The V end lost 0 bases, the J end lost 2 bases, and 12 bases lay between the germline ends. The clonotype originates from a woman aged 30 to 39 with active or convalescent COVID-19. The chain carries TRBV5-1 and TRBJ2-7, with D tentatively TRBD2 (6 bases). Source material: peripheral blood. The CDR3 sequence is CASSLEAGSTYEQYF. The CDR3 nucleotides are TGCGCCAGCAGCTTGGAGGCGGGATCGACCTACGAGCAGTACTTC. Full variable domain (remainder filled in from reference TRBV5-1 and TRBJ2-7): KAGVTQTPRYLIKTRGQQVTLSCSPISGHRSVSWYQQTPGQGLQFLFEYFSETQRNKGNFPGRFSGRQFSNSRSEMNVSTLELGDSALYLCASSLEAGSTYEQYFGPGTRLTVT.